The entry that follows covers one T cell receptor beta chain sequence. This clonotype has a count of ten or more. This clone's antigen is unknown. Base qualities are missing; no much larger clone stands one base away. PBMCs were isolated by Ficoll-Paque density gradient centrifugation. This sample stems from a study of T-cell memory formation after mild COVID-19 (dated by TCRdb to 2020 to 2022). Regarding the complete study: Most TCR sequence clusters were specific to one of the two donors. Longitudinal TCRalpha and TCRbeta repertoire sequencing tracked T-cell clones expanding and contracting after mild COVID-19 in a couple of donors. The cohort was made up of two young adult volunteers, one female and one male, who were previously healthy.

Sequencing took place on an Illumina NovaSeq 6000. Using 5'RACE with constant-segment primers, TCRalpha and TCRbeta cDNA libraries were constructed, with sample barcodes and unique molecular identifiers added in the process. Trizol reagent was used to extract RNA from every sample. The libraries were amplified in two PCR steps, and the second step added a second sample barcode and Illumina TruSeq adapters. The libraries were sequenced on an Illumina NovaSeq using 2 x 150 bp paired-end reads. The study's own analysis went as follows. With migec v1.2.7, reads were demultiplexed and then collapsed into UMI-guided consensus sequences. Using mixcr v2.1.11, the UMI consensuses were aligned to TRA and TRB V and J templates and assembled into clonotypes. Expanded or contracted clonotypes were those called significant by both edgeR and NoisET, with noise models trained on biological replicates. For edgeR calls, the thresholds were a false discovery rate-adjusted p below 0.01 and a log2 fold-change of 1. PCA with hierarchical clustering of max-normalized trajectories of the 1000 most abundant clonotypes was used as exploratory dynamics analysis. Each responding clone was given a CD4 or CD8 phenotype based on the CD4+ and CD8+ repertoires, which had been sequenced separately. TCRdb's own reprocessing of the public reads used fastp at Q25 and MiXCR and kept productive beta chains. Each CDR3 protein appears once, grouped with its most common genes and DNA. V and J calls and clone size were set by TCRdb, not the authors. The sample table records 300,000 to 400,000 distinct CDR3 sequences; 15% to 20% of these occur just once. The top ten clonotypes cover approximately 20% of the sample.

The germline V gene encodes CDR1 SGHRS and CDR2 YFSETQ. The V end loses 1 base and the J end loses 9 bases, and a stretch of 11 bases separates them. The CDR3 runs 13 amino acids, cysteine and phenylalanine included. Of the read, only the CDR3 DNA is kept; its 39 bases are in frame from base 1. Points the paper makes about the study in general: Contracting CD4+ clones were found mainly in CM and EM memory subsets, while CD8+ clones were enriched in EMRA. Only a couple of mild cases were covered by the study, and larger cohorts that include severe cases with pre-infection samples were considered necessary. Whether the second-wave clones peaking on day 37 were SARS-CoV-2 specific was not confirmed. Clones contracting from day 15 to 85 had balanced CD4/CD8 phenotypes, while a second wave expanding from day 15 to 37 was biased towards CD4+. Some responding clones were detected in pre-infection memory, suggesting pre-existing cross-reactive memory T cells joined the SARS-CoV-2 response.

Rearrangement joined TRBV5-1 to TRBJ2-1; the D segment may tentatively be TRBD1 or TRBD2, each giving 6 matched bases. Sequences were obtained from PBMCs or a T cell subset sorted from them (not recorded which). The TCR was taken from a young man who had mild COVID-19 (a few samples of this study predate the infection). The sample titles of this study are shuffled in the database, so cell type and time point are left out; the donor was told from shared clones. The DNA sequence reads TGCGCCAGCAGCTTGCCGTCGGGGGCTGAGCAGTTCTTC. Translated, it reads CASSLPSGAEQFF.